This T cell receptor beta chain was identified in a study of T cells in Graves' hyperthyroidism and ophthalmopathy. Whole-study findings and limits: Ophthalmopathy onset followed model prediction by a median about six months.

Amplified TCR beta CDR3 regions derived from RNA transcripts. The HTBI primer set drove a first-round RT-PCR of the TCR CDR3. TCRdb re-called the multiplex PCR reads with MiXCR, one entry per CDR3 protein. This sample yields about 620,000 distinct CDR3 sequences, of which 15% to 20% are seen a single time; 3.8% belongs to the top ten. At least ten counts were recorded for this clonotype. The antigen remains unidentified. CDR3 size: 12 residues. The germline V and J ends were trimmed by 7 bases and 4 bases, with 9 bases remaining between them. CDR1 SGHAT and CDR2 FQNNGV come from the germline V gene. The V gene is TRBV11-2, the J gene TRBJ2-3; possible D gene TRBD2, 5 bases. The sequencing sample was made of blood. The origin of this receptor is a woman under 40 with Graves' hyperthyroidism. This chain's CDR3 is CASTERADTQYF. CDR3 DNA sequence: TGTGCCAGCACCGAGAGGGCAGATACGCAGTATTTT.